One and the same sample provided the 21 T cell receptor beta chains below, sequenced in a study of blood T cell repertoires in COVID-19. Here immunoSEQ multiplex PCR was the method, and the copy in TCRdb shows in-frame clones only, minus some. The sample includes tens of thousands of clones, more than 85% seen only once; the top ten take over 10%. Source material: peripheral blood. The receptor source for this set is a human donor with active COVID-19. The donor label of this sample is uncertain.

The rearrangement links TRBV21-1 to TRBJ2-3; TRBD2 is taken as the D call from the table, unchecked against the DNA. TRBV21-1 is a pseudogene. CDR3 length equals 16 residues. The CDR3 here is CASSKAREIGTDTQYF. The CDR3 DNA follows: TGTGCCAGCAGCAAAGCGCGGGAGATAGGTACAGATACGCAGTATTTT.

The chain couples TRBV14 to TRBJ2-2, with 11 bases lining up with TRBD2. V dropped 1 base and J dropped 2; count of bases not matched to a gene: 9. Germline CDR1 reads SGHDN; CDR2 reads FVKESK. The CDR3 spans 19 residues. The CDR3 protein is CASSQAGLAGGGNTGELFF. The CDR3, as DNA: TGTGCCAGCAGCCAAGCTGGGCTAGCGGGAGGAGGTAACACCGGGGAGCTGTTTTTT. Full variable domain (rest looked up from reference TRBV14 and TRBJ2-2): EAGVTQFPSHSVIEKGQTVTLRCDPISGHDNLYWYRRVMGKEIKFLLHFVKESKQDESGMPNNRFLAERTGGTYSTLKVQPAELEDSGVYFCASSQAGLAGGGNTGELFFGEGSRLTVL.

The chain combines TRBV28 with TRBJ1-4, with TRBD1 identical over 7 bases. The CDR3 is made up of 15 amino acids. Germline V gene data show CDR1 as MDHEN and CDR2 as SYDVKM. Trimming removed 6 bases from V and 3 bases from J; junction bases left unmatched: 7. The CDR3: CASSSQGVANEKLFF. The CDR3 DNA sequence: TGTGCCAGCAGCAGTCAGGGGGTAGCTAATGAAAAACTGTTTTTT. The variable domain in full, completed from reference TRBV28 and TRBJ1-4, reads DVKVTQSSRYLVKRTGEKVFLECVQDMDHENMFWYRQDPGLGLRLIYFSYDVKMKEKGDIPEGYSVSREKKERFSLILESASTNQTSMYLCASSSQGVANEKLFFGSGTQLSVL.

The rearrangement uses TRBV4-3 and TRBJ2-1; TRBD2 matches at 10 bases. V trimming: 3 bases; J trimming: 9 bases; junction bases outside the gene matches: 5. The germline CDR1 and CDR2 sequences are LGHNA and YSLEER. The CDR3 spans 14 residues. CDR3 DNA sequence: TGCGCCAGCAGCCAGGCTAGCGGGAGCGGTGAGCAGTTCTTC. The encoded protein is CASSQASGSGEQFF.

V gene TRBV7-2 combines with J gene TRBJ2-1, with 7 bases lining up with TRBD2. The CDR3 is 15 amino acids. Germline CDR1 and CDR2: SGHTA and FQGNSA. The V segment lost 5 bases and the J segment 6 bases; nucleotides outside the gene matches: 10. CDR3 sequence reads: CASSTQTSPFNEQFF. The CDR3 DNA follows: TGTGCCAGCAGCACCCAGACTAGCCCCTTCAATGAGCAGTTCTTC.

V is TRBV4-3 and J is TRBJ2-1; 9 bases are a match to TRBD2. The CDR3 contains 16 residues. Germline CDR1 reads LGHNA; CDR2 reads YSLEER. Losses at the gene ends were 1 base for V and 10 bases for J; bases not matched to a gene: 11. CDR3 nucleotides: TGCGCCAGCAGCCAAGCTGCGGGAGGGCCCGCCCGGGAGCAGTTCTTC. It encodes CASSQAAGGPAREQFF.

This clone was picked up one time. The chain carries TRBV28 and TRBJ2-7; TRBD1 matches 8 bases. This CDR3 has 14 residues. Unmatched junction bases numbered 8, after V lost 7 bases and J lost 3 bases. Germline V lookup: CDR1 MDHEN, CDR2 SYDVKM. CDR3 protein: CASIPGQVSYEQYF. The CDR3 region has the DNA TGTGCCAGCATCCCGGGACAGGTCAGCTACGAGCAGTACTTC.

The chain uses TRBV9 and TRBJ1-2; D is perhaps TRBD1 (6 bases). Germline CDR1 and CDR2: SGDLS and YYNGEE. The CDR3 extends over 15 amino acids. The ends were cut back, 0 bases at V and 8 bases at J, with 17 bases in the middle. Here the CDR3 reads CASSVANNRVGGYTF. In DNA form, the CDR3 reads TGTGCCAGCAGCGTAGCTAATAACAGGGTCGGAGGCTACACCTTC.

The J gene is TRBJ1-1, the V gene TRBV28; D call uncertain. V was cut by 6 bases and J by 1 base, with 12 bases left in between. Germline CDR1 MDHEN, CDR2 SYDVKM. The CDR3 is 14 residues long. The CDR3 DNA reads TGTGCCAGCAGGCCAGGTCAGCAGAACACTGAAGCTTTCTTT. This codes for CASRPGQQNTEAFF.

The J gene is TRBJ1-2, the V gene TRBV14, with 8 nucleotides matching TRBD1. With V trimmed by 0 bases and J by 4 bases, 10 bases remained unmatched. This CDR3 is 17 amino acids long. CDR1 and CDR2 (germline): SGHDN, FVKESK. This CDR3 reads CASSQDGVRGLVYGYTF. CDR3 DNA: TGTGCCAGCAGCCAAGATGGCGTCAGGGGGCTTGTCTATGGCTACACCTTC.

This sequence joins TRBV2 and TRBJ2-3, with 9 nucleotides matching TRBD1. The CDR3 loop spans 14 amino acids. Losses at the gene ends were 4 bases for V and 4 bases for J; bases not matched to a gene: 3. Germline CDR1 is SNHLY and CDR2 is FYNNEI. DNA for the CDR3: TGTGCCAGCAGTGGGGGACAGGGCTCAGATACGCAGTATTTT. This translates into CASSGGQGSDTQYF.

The chain carries TRBV4-3 and TRBJ2-1, with 9 bases aligning to TRBD1. This CDR3 region has 12 residues. V lost 3 bases to trimming and J lost 15 bases; unmatched junction nucleotides: 6. The germline gives CDR1 LGHNA, CDR2 YSLEER. In nucleotides, the CDR3 is TGCGCCAGCAGCCAGGAGGGGACAGGGCCGTTCTTC. As protein: CASSQEGTGPFF.

The chain couples TRBV7-3 to TRBJ2-1, with TRBD2 identical over 8 bases. CDR1 SGHTA and CDR2 FQGTGA come from the germline V gene. This CDR3 comprises 15 residues. The V and J ends lost 2 bases and 6 bases, in that order; junction bases with no gene match: 6. The CDR3 region is CASSLSGTSPNEQFF. The CDR3 coding sequence is TGTGCCAGCAGCTTATCCGGGACTAGTCCCAATGAGCAGTTCTTC. The full variable domain, its missing parts supplied by reference TRBV7-3 and TRBJ2-1, is GAGVSQTPSNKVTEKGKYVELRCDPISGHTALYWYRQSLGQGPEFLIYFQGTGAADDSGLPNDRFFAVRPEGSVSTLKIQRTERGDSAVYLCASSLSGTSPNEQFFGPGTRLTVL.

The V gene is TRBV11-3, the J gene TRBJ2-2, with D uncertain. The CDR3 has 18 residues. Per germline, CDR1 SGHNT and CDR2 YENEEA. V was pared by 0 bases and J by 2 bases, with 16 bases between. This CDR3 reads CASSLDVVGQKNTGELFF. Here the CDR3 DNA reads TGTGCCAGCAGCTTAGATGTAGTTGGGCAGAAAAACACCGGGGAGCTGTTTTTT.

J is TRBJ1-5 and V is TRBV7-9; TRBD1 matches at 10 bases. V lost 1 base to trimming and J lost 3 bases; unmatched junction nucleotides: 6. CDR1 is SEHNR, CDR2 FQNEAQ, per germline (reference sequence). This CDR3 spans 17 amino acids. The CDR3 sequence is CASSLEGGTGANQPQHF. The CDR3 DNA reads as TGTGCCAGCAGCTTAGAGGGGGGGACAGGGGCCAATCAGCCCCAGCATTTT.

The genes are TRBV4-3 and TRBJ1-5; D is undetermined. V was clipped by 3 bases and J by 6 bases, with 15 bases between them. CDR1 is LGHNA and CDR2 is YSLEER in the germline V gene. CDR3 size: 15 residues. This CDR3 is CASSQEDGASQPQHF. DNA of the CDR3: TGCGCCAGCAGCCAGGAGGACGGTGCCAGTCAGCCCCAGCATTTT.

V and J are TRBV6-5 and TRBJ2-2, with 8 bases fitting TRBD1. J gave up 7 bases and V 6 bases, and 4 bases lay outside the gene matches. In germline, CDR1 is MNHEY, CDR2 SVGAGI. There are 13 residues in the CDR3. CDR3 DNA sequence: TGTGCCAGCAGCAGACAGGGGTTCGGGGAGCTGTTTTTT. Its translation: CASSRQGFGELFF.

V usage is TRBV12-5 and J usage is TRBJ1-5; unclear D gene. CDR1 and CDR2 (germline): LGHNT, FRNRAP. The CDR3 totals 12 residues. Trimming cost V 5 bases and J 6 bases, with 8 bases left between them. CDR3 in amino acids: CASGAVSQPQHF. CDR3 DNA sequence: TGTGCTAGTGGTGCGGTGAGTCAGCCCCAGCATTTT.

The chain is built from TRBV6-5 and TRBJ1-5; D is unresolved. CDR1 MNHEY and CDR2 SVGAGI come from the germline V gene. Trimming pared 6 bases from V and 2 bases from J, leaving 14 bases between. The CDR3 covers 15 residues. Written as DNA, the CDR3 is TGTGCCAGCAGCCCATCGACCGAGGGCAATCAGCCCCAGCATTTT. It codes for CASSPSTEGNQPQHF.

The chain has TRBV7-2 and TRBJ2-5; maybe TRBD2 (6 bases). Per germline, CDR1 SGHTA and CDR2 FQGNSA. The CDR3 extends over 16 amino acids. Deletions cut 4 bases from V and 5 bases from J, with 20 bases between. The chain's CDR3 is CASSSYPDGGRETQYF. CDR3 sequence (DNA): TGTGCCAGCAGCTCCTATCCGGATGGGGGGAGGGAGACCCAGTACTTC.

Here the CDR3 reads CASSVGGLAKNIQYF. Written as DNA, the CDR3 is TGTGCCAGCAGCGTAGGGGGACTAGCCAAAAACATTCAGTACTTC. This chain connects TRBV9 to TRBJ2-4; a possible D gene is TRBD2 (6 bases). Deletions cut 0 bases from V and 0 bases from J, with 7 bases between. This CDR3 has 15 amino acids. Germline V gene sequence: CDR1 SGDLS, CDR2 YYNGEE.